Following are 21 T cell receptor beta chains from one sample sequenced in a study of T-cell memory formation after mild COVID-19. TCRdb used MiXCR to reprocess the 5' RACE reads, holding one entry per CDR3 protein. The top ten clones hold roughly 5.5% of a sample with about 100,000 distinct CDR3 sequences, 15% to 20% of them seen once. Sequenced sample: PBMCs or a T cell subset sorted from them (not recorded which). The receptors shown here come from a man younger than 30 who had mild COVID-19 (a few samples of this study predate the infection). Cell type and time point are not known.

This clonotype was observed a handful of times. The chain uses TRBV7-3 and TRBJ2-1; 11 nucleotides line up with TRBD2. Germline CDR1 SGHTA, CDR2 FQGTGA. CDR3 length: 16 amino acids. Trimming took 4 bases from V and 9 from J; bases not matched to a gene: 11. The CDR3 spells CASSSQISGGEGEQFF. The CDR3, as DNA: TGTGCCAGCAGCTCCCAGATTAGCGGGGGGGAGGGTGAGCAGTTCTTC.

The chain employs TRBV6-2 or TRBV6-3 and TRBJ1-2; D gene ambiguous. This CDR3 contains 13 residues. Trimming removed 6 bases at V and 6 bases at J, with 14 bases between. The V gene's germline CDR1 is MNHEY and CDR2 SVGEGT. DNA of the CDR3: TGTGCCAGCAGCGGAGAGAGGGCTCATGGCTACACCTTC. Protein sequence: CASSGERAHGYTF.

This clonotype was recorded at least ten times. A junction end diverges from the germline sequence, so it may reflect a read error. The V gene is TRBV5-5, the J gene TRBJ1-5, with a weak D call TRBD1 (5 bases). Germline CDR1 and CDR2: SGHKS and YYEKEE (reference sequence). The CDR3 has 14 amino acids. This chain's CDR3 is CASTLGVNNQPQHF. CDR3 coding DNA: TGTGCCAGCACCTTGGGGGTTAACAATCAGCCCCAGCATTTT. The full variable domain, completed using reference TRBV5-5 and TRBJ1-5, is DAGVTQSPTHLIKTRGQQVTLRCSPISGHKSVSWYQQVLGQGPQFIFQYYEKEERGRGNFPDRFSARQFPNYSSELNVNALLLGDSALYLCASTLGVNNQPQHFGDGTRLSIL.

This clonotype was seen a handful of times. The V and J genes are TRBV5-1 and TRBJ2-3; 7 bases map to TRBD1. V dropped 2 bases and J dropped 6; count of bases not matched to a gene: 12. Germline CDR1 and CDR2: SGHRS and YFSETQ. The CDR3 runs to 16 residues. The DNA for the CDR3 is TGCGCCAGCAGCTTTACAGGGGACATACCTCCGGATACGCAGTATTTT. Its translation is CASSFTGDIPPDTQYF.

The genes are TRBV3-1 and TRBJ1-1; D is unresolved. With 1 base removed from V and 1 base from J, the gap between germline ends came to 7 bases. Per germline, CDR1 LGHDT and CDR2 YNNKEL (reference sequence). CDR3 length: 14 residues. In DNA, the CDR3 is TGTGCCAGCAGCCAAGGGACGGGGAACACTGAAGCTTTCTTT. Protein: CASSQGTGNTEAFF.

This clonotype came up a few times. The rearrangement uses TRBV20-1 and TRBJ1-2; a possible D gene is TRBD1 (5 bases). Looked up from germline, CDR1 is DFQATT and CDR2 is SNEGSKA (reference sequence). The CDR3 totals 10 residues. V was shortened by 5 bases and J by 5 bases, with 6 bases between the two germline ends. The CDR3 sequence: CSAGAYGYTF. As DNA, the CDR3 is TGCAGTGCTGGGGCGTATGGCTACACCTTC.

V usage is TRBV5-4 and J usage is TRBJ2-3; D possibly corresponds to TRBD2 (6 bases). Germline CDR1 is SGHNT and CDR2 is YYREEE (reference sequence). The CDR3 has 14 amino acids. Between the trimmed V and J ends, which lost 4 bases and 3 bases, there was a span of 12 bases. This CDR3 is CASSNGGATDTQYF. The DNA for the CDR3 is TGTGCCAGCAGCAACGGGGGTGCGACAGATACGCAGTATTTT. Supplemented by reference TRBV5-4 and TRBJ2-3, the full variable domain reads ETGVTQSPTHLIKTRGQQVTLRCSSQSGHNTVSWYQQALGQGPQFIFQYYREEENGRGNFPPRFSGLQFPNYSSELNVNALELDDSALYLCASSNGGATDTQYFGPGTRLTVL.

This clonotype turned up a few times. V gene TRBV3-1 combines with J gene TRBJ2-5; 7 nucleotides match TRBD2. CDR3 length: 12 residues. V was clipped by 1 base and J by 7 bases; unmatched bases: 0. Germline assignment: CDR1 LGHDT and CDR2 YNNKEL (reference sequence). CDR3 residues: CASSQGGGTQYF. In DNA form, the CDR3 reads TGTGCCAGCAGCCAAGGCGGGGGGACCCAGTACTTC.

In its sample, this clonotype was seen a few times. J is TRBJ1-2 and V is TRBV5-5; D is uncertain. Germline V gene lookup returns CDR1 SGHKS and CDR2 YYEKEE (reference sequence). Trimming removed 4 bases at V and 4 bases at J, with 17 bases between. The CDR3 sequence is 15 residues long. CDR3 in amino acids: CASSPPGVVVYGYTF. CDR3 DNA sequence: TGTGCCAGCAGCCCGCCTGGGGTTGTGGTCTATGGCTACACCTTC.

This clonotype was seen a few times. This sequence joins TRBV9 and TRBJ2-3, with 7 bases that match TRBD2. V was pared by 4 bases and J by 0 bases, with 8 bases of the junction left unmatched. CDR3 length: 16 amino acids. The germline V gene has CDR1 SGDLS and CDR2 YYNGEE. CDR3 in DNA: TGTGCCAGCAGCTCCCCGGGAGGAGCTAGCACAGATACGCAGTATTTT. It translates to CASSSPGGASTDTQYF.

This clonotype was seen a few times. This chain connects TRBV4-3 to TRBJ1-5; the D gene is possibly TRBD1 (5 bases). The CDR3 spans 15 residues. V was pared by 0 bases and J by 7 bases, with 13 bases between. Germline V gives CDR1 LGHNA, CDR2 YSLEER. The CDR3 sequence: CASSQDLRGIQPQHF. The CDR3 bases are TGCGCCAGCAGCCAAGATCTCCGGGGGATACAGCCCCAGCATTTT.

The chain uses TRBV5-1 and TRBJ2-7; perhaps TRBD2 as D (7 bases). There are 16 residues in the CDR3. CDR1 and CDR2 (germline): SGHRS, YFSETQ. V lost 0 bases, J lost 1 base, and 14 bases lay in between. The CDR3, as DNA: TGCGCCAGCAGCTTGGAAGCGGGACACTCATCCTACGAGCAGTACTTC. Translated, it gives CASSLEAGHSSYEQYF.

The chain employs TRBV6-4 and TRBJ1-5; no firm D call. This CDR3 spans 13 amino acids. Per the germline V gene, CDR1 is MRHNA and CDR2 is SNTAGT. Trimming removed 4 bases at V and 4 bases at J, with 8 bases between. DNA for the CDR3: TGTGCCAGCAGTGCGGAAGAAAATCAGCCCCAGCATTTT. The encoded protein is CASSAEENQPQHF.

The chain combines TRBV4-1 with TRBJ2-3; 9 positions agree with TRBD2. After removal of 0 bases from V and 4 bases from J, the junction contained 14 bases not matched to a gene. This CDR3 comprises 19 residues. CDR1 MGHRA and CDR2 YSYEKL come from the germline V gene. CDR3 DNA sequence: TGCGCCAGCAGCCAAGACCGCCACTCCGGCGGGGGGGGGGCAGATACGCAGTATTTT. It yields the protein CASSQDRHSGGGGADTQYF.

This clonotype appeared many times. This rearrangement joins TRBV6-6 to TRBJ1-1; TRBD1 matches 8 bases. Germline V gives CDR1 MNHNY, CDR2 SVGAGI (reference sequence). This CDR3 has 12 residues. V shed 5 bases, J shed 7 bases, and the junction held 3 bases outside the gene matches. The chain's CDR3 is CASSQDRVEAFF. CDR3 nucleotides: TGTGCCAGCAGTCAGGACAGGGTTGAAGCTTTCTTT.

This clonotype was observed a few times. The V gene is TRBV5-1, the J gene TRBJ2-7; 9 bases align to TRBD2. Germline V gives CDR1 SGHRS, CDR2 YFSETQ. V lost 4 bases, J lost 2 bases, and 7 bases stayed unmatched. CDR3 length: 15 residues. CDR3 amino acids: CASSLLAGATYEQYF. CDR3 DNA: TGCGCCAGCAGCCTCTTAGCGGGGGCAACCTACGAGCAGTACTTC.

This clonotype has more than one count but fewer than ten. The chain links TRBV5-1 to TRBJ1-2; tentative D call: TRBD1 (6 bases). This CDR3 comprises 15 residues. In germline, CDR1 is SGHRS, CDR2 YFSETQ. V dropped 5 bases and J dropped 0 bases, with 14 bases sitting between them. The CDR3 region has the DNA TGCGCCAGCAGTACAACCAGGGGTGCTAACTATGGCTACACCTTC. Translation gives CASSTTRGANYGYTF.

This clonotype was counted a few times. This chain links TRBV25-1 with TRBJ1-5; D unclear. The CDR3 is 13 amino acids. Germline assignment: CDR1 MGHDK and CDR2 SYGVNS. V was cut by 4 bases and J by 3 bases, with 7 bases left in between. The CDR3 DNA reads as TGTGCCAGCAGTGCGGCAGCCAATCAGCCCCAGCATTTT. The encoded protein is CASSAAANQPQHF.

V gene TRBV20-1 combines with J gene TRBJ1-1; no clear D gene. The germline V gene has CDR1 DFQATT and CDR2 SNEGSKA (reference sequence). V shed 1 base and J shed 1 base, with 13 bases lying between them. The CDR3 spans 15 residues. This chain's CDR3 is CSARAHSVANTEAFF. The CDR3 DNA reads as TGCAGTGCTAGAGCCCACTCCGTGGCGAACACTGAAGCTTTCTTT.

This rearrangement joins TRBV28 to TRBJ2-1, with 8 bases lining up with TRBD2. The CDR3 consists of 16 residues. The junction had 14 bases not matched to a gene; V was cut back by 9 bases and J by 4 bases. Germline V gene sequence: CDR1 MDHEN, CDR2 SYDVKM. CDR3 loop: CASTGTRSALYNEQFF. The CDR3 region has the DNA TGTGCCAGTACCGGGACTAGGAGTGCCCTATACAATGAGCAGTTCTTC.

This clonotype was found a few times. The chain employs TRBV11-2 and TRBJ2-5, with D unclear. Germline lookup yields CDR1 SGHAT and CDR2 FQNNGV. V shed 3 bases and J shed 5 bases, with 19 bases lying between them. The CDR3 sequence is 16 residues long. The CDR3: CASSFHLDPAGETQYF. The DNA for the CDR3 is TGTGCCAGCAGCTTCCATCTAGACCCCGCCGGGGAGACCCAGTACTTC.